This entry lists 19 T cell receptor beta chains sequenced from one sample in a study of CD8 T cells in Susac syndrome. Random hexamers served to reverse transcribe roughly 0.45 to 1 ug RNA. TCRdb reanalysed the immunoSEQ multiplex PCR reads using MiXCR and keeps one entry per CDR3 protein. The sample lists some 130,000 distinct CDR3 sequences; roughly 96% were seen once. Material for sequencing was CD4+ T cells from PBMCs. These receptors originate from a human donor in good health.

V and J are TRBV19 and TRBJ2-1; the match to TRBD2 covers 10 bases. The J segment lost 4 bases and the V segment lost 4 bases, leaving 7 bases of the junction unmatched. There are 16 residues in the CDR3. CDR1 is LNHDA, CDR2 SQIVND, per germline (reference sequence). The CDR3 is CASSNGAGGLYNEQFF. The CDR3 DNA is TGTGCCAGTAGTAACGGAGCGGGAGGGTTGTACAATGAGCAGTTCTTC.

CDR3 nucleotide sequence: TGTGCCAGCAGCCCCGGGGTAGCGGGAGCCTCAGATACGCAGTATTTT. It yields the protein CASSPGVAGASDTQYF. V usage is TRBV7-2 and J usage is TRBJ2-3; 9 bases are shared with TRBD2. This CDR3 is 16 amino acids long. With 5 bases clipped from V and 4 bases from J, the junction kept 10 bases outside the gene matches. Germline V gene sequence: CDR1 SGHTA, CDR2 FQGNSA.

J is TRBJ2-2 and V is TRBV29-1; D may be TRBD2 (5 bases). The CDR3 is 14 residues long. In germline, CDR1 is SQVTM, CDR2 ANQGSEA. V lost 4 bases to trimming and J lost 5 bases, with 14 bases between them. CDR3 region: CSVGGNGLTGELFF. Written as DNA, the CDR3 is TGCAGCGTTGGAGGGAACGGCCTAACCGGGGAGCTGTTTTTT.

This chain uses TRBV6-5 with TRBJ2-5, with D uncertain. This CDR3 region has 13 residues. The germline V gene has CDR1 MNHEY and CDR2 SVGAGI. Deletions cut 3 bases from V and 5 bases from J, with 10 bases between. The chain's CDR3 is CASSYSGWETQYF. CDR3 DNA: TGTGCCAGCAGTTATTCCGGCTGGGAGACCCAGTACTTC.

This chain uses TRBV3-1 with TRBJ1-2; weak D call: TRBD1 (6 bases). With 8 bases removed from V and 3 bases from J, the gap between germline ends came to 13 bases. The CDR3 runs to 13 residues. The germline V gene encodes CDR1 LGHDT and CDR2 YNNKEL (reference sequence). CDR3: CASAYRVDYGYTF. In nucleotides, the CDR3 is TGTGCCAGCGCTTACAGGGTGGACTATGGCTACACCTTC.

This sequence joins TRBV25-1 and TRBJ2-1; no reliable D call. Germline V gene data show CDR1 as MGHDK and CDR2 as SYGVNS. The ends were cut back, 0 bases at V and 1 base at J, with 13 bases in the middle. CDR3 size: 17 residues. In DNA, the CDR3 is TGTGCCAGCAGTGAATATACCTCCTTGTCTTCCTACAATGAGCAGTTCTTC. Translation gives CASSEYTSLSSYNEQFF.

The chain has TRBV4-1 and TRBJ2-5; D possibly corresponds to TRBD1 (5 bases). This CDR3 has 14 residues. The V end lost 2 bases, the J end lost 0 bases, and 7 bases lay between the germline ends. Germline V lookup: CDR1 MGHRA, CDR2 YSYEKL. CDR3 bases: TGCGCCAGCAGCCAATCAGGGTACCAAGAGACCCAGTACTTC. Translated, it gives CASSQSGYQETQYF.

The chain links TRBV29-1 to TRBJ2-1; D ambiguous. The length of the CDR3 is 13 residues. Germline CDR1 SQVTM, CDR2 ANQGSEA. The V end was cut by 7 bases, the J end by 5 bases, with 15 bases between. The CDR3 region is CSALIRFNNEQFF. CDR3 nucleotide sequence: TGCAGCGCTCTCATACGTTTTAACAATGAGCAGTTCTTC.

CDR3 in amino acids: CASSGSGSRQETQYF. CDR3 nucleotides: TGTGCCAGCAGCGGTAGCGGGAGCCGTCAAGAGACCCAGTACTTC. The rearrangement uses TRBV9 and TRBJ2-5; TRBD2 matches 9 bases. The CDR3 is 15 residues long. Germline V CDR1 and CDR2: SGDLS, YYNGEE. The J segment lost 2 bases and the V segment lost 3 bases, leaving 5 bases of the junction unmatched.

The chain combines TRBV29-1 with TRBJ2-4, with TRBD1 identical over 8 bases. CDR3 size: 15 residues. Germline V gives CDR1 SQVTM, CDR2 ANQGSEA. With 8 bases clipped from V and 7 bases from J, the junction kept 16 bases outside the gene matches. The CDR3 is CSSLGTGTGSNIQYF. CDR3 DNA: TGCAGCTCCCTTGGGACAGGCACGGGGTCCAACATTCAGTACTTC.

The CDR3: CASSPRTGGYQETQYF. CDR3 nucleotide sequence: TGCGCCAGCAGCCCCCGAACAGGGGGCTATCAAGAGACCCAGTACTTC. The chain carries TRBV4-1 and TRBJ2-5; 9 nucleotides align to TRBD1. The J segment lost 2 bases and the V segment lost 4 bases, leaving 8 bases of the junction unmatched. Germline V gene sequence: CDR1 MGHRA, CDR2 YSYEKL. The CDR3 totals 16 residues.

This clonotype was detected once. This chain joins TRBV3-1 and TRBJ2-1; tentatively, D is TRBD2 (5 bases). Germline V gene lookup returns CDR1 LGHDT and CDR2 YNNKEL (reference sequence). Trimming shortened V by 3 bases and J by 2 bases, and 11 bases separated the two germline ends. The length of the CDR3 is 15 residues. CDR3 nucleotide sequence: TGTGCCAGCAGCCAGAGTGGGAGTCCCTACAATGAGCAGTTCTTC. It codes for CASSQSGSPYNEQFF.

The chain uses TRBV18 and TRBJ1-1; D is perhaps TRBD1 (6 bases). Germline lookup yields CDR1 KGHSH and CDR2 LQKENI. The CDR3 has 14 amino acids. The ends were cut back, 3 bases at V and 7 bases at J, with 15 bases in the middle. CDR3 DNA sequence: TGTGCCAGCTCACCGAACAGGGCGGTGGGTGAAGCTTTCTTT. Protein sequence: CASSPNRAVGEAFF.

The V gene is TRBV5-4, the J gene TRBJ2-1; the D gene is possibly TRBD1 (5 bases). There are 14 residues in the CDR3. From germline, CDR1 is SGHNT and CDR2 YYREEE (reference sequence). V was trimmed by 4 bases and J by 3 bases, leaving 11 bases between them. The CDR3 bases are TGTGCCAGCAGCATGGACACCTACTACAATGAGCAGTTCTTC. Amino acid sequence: CASSMDTYYNEQFF.

The chain joins TRBV7-2 to TRBJ2-3; D not certain. V shed 7 bases and J shed 6 bases, with 20 bases lying between them. The CDR3 spans 15 residues. CDR1 and CDR2 from the germline V gene are SGHTA and FQGNSA. This CDR3 is CASTYGGDGYDTQYF. The CDR3 region has the DNA TGTGCCAGCACCTACGGTGGCGACGGATACGATACGCAGTATTTT. The full variable domain, with the rest looked up from reference TRBV7-2 and TRBJ2-3, is GAGVSQSPSNKVTEKGKDVELRCDPISGHTALYWYRQSLGQGLEFLIYFQGNSAPDKSGLPSDRFSAERTGGSVSTLTIQRTQQEDSAVYLCASTYGGDGYDTQYFGPGTRLTVL.

V gene TRBV3-1 combines with J gene TRBJ1-2; 7 bases fit TRBD1. Losses at the gene ends were 3 bases for V and 4 bases for J; bases not matched to a gene: 2. Germline assignment: CDR1 LGHDT and CDR2 YNNKEL (reference sequence). The CDR3 is 13 residues long. The CDR3 bases are TGTGCCAGCAGCCAGGGACAGCTCTATGGCTACACCTTC. Protein: CASSQGQLYGYTF.

The chain recombines TRBV2 with TRBJ1-5; D gene uncertain. Looked up from germline, CDR1 is SNHLY and CDR2 is FYNNEI. Trimming took off 10 bases at V and 2 bases at J, with 18 bases between the two ends. The CDR3 totals 15 residues. Written as DNA, the CDR3 is TGTGCCACCTCTATTCAGGAGGCCCGCAATCAGCCCCAGCATTTT. Amino acids: CATSIQEARNQPQHF.

V usage is TRBV5-4 and J usage is TRBJ2-5, with D perhaps assigned TRBD1 or TRBD2 (5 bases each). The germline gives CDR1 SGHNT, CDR2 YYREEE (reference sequence). Trimming cost V 5 bases and J 5 bases, with 13 bases left between them. The CDR3 sequence is 13 residues long. CDR3 bases: TGTGCCAGCAGAACCGGGACGGAGGAGACCCAGTACTTC. This codes for CASRTGTEETQYF.

The chain recombines TRBV7-2 with TRBJ2-3, with D perhaps assigned TRBD1 or TRBD2 (5 bases each). Germline CDR1 is SGHTA and CDR2 is FQGNSA. The CDR3 has 14 residues. The V and J ends lost 5 bases and 3 bases respectively, with 12 bases between them. In DNA form, the CDR3 reads TGTGCCAGCAGCCCGATGGGGGTTACAGATACGCAGTATTTT. Amino acids: CASSPMGVTDTQYF.